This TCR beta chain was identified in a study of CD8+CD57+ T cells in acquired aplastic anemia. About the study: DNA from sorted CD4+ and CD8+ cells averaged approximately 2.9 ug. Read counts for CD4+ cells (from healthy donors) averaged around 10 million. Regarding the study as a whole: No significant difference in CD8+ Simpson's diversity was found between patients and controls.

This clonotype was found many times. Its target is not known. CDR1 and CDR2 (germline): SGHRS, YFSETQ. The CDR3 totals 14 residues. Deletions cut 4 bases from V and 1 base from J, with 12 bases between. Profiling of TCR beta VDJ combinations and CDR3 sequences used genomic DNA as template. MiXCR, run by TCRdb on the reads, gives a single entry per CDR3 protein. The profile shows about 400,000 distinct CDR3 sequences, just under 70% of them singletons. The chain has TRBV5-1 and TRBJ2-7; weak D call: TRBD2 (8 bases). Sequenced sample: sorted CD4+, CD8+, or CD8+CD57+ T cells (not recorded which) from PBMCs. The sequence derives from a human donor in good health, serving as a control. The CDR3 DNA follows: TGCGCCAGCAGCCGGGAGGGACAGTCCTACGAGCAGTACTTC. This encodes CASSREGQSYEQYF. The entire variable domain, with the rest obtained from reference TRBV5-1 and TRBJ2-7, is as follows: KAGVTQTPRYLIKTRGQQVTLSCSPISGHRSVSWYQQTPGQGLQFLFEYFSETQRNKGNFPGRFSGRQFSNSRSEMNVSTLELGDSALYLCASSREGQSYEQYFGPGTRLTVT.